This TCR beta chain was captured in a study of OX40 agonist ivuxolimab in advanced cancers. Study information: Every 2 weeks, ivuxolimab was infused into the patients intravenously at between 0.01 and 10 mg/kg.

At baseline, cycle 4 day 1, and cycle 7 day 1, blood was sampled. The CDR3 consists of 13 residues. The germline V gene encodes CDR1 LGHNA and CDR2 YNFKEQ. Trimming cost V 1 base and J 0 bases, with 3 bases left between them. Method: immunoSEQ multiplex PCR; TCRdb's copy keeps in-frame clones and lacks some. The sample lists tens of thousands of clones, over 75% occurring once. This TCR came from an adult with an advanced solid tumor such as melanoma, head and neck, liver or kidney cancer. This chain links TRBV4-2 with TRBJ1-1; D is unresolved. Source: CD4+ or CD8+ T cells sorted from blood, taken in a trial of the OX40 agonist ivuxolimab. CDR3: CASSQAVNTEAFF. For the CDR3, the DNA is TGTGCCAGCAGCCAAGCAGTGAACACTGAAGCTTTCTTT.